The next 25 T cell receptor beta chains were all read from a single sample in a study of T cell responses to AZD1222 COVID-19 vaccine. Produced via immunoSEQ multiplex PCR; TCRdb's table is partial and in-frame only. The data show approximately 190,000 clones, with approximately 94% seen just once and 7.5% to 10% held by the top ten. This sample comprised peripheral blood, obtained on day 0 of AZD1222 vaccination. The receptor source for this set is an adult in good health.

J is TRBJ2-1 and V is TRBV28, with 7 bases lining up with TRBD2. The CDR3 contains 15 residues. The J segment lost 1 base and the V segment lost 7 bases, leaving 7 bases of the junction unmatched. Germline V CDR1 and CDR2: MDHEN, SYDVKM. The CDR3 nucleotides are TGTGCCAGCACATTATTGGGGGGGTCCTACAATGAGCAGTTCTTC. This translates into CASTLLGGSYNEQFF.

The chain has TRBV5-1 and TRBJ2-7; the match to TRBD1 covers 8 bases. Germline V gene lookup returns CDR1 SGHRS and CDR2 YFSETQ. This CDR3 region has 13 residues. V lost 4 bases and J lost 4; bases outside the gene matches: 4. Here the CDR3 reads CASSEGQAYEQYF. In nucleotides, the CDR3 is TGCGCCAGCAGCGAGGGACAGGCTTACGAGCAGTACTTC.

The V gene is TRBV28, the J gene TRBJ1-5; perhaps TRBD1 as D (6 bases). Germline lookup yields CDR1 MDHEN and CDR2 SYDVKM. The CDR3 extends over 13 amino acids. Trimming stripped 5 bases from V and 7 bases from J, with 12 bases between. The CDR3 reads CASSADSVQPQHF. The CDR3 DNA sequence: TGTGCCAGCAGTGCGGACAGCGTCCAGCCCCAGCATTTT.

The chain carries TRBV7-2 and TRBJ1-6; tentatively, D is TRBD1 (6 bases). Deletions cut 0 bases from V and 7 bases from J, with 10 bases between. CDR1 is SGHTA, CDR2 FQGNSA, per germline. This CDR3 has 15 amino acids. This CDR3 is CASSLAGTPNSPLHF. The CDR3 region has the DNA TGTGCCAGCAGCTTAGCCGGGACACCCAATTCACCCCTCCACTTT.

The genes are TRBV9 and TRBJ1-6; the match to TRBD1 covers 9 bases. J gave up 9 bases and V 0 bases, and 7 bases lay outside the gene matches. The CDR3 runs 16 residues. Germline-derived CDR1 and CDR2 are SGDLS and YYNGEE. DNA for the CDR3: TGTGCCAGCAGCGTAGGGACCGGGACAGGGAGTTCACCCCTCCACTTT. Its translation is CASSVGTGTGSSPLHF.

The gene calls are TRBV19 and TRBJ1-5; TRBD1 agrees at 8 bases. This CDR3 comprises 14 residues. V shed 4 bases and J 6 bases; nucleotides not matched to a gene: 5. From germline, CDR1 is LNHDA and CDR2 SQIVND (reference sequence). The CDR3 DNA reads TGTGCCAGTAGTACTCAGGGGGCACGTCAGCCCCAGCATTTT. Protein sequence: CASSTQGARQPQHF.

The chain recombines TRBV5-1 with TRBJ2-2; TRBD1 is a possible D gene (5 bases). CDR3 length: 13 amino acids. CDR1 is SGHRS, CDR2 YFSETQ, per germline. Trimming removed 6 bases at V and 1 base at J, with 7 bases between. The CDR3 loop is CASTGQNTGELFF. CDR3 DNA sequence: TGCGCCAGCACCGGACAGAACACCGGGGAGCTGTTTTTT.

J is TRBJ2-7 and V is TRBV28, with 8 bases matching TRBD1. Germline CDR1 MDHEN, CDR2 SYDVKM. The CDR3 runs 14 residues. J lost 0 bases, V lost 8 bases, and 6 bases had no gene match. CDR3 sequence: CASQDRGRSYEQYF. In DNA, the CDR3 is TGTGCCAGCCAAGACAGGGGCCGCTCCTACGAGCAGTACTTC.

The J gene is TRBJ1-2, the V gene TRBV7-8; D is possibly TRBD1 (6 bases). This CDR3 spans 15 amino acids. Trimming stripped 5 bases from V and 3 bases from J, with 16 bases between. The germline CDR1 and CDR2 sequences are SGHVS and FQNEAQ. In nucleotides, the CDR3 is TGTGCCAGCAGCGTTAGGGGGGGCTTGGACTATGGCTACACCTTC. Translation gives CASSVRGGLDYGYTF.

DNA for the CDR3: TGCGCCAGCAGCTTGGCACAGGGCGGAAACACCATATATTTT. Translated, it gives CASSLAQGGNTIYF. J is TRBJ1-3 and V is TRBV5-1; TRBD1 might be the D (6 bases). V was pared by 0 bases and J by 4 bases, with 8 bases between. This CDR3 comprises 14 residues. The germline V gene encodes CDR1 SGHRS and CDR2 YFSETQ.

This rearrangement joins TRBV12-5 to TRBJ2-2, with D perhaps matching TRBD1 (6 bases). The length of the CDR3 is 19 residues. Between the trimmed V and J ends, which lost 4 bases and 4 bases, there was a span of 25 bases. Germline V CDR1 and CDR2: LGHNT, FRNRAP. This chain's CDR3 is CASGSWTAAEAPSTGELFF. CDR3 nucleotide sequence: TGTGCTAGTGGTTCCTGGACAGCCGCGGAGGCTCCCTCCACCGGGGAGCTGTTTTTT.

The chain's CDR3 is CASSLQGLETQYF. The CDR3 bases are TGTGCCAGCAGCTTGCAGGGATTGGAGACCCAGTACTTC. J is TRBJ2-5 and V is TRBV5-4, with a tentative D call TRBD1 (5 bases). Per the germline V gene, CDR1 is SGHNT and CDR2 is YYREEE (reference sequence). With 1 base removed from V and 5 bases from J, the gap between germline ends came to 9 bases. This CDR3 comprises 13 residues.

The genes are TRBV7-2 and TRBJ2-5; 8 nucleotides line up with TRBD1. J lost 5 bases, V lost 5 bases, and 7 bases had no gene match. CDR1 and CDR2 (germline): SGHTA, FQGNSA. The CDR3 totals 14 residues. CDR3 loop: CASSMRQGRETQYF. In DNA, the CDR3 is TGTGCCAGCAGCATGCGACAGGGGAGGGAGACCCAGTACTTC.

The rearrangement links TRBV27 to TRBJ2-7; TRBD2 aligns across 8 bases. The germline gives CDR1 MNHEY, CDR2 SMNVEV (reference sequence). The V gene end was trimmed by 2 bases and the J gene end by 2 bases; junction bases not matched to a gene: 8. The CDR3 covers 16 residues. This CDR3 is CASSLMASGSPYEQYF. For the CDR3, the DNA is TGTGCCAGCAGTTTAATGGCCAGCGGGAGCCCCTACGAGCAGTACTTC.

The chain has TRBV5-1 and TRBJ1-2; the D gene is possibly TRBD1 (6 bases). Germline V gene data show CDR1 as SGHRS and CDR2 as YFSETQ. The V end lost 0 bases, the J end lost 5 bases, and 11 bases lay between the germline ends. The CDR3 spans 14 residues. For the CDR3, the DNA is TGCGCCAGCAGCTTGGACACAGGGAGGTATGGCTACACCTTC. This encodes CASSLDTGRYGYTF.

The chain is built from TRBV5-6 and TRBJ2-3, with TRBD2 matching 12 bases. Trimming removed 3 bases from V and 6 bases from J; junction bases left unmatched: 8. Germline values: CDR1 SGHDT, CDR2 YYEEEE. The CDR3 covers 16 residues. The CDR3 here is CASSWMTSGRGDTQYF. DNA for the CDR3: TGTGCCAGCAGCTGGATGACTAGCGGGAGAGGGGATACGCAGTATTTT.

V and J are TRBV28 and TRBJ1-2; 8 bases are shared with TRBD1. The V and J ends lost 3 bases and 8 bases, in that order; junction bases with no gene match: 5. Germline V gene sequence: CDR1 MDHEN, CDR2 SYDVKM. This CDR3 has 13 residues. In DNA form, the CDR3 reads TGTGCCAGCAGTTTTTTGCAGGGGGCGGGCTACACCTTC. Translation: CASSFLQGAGYTF.

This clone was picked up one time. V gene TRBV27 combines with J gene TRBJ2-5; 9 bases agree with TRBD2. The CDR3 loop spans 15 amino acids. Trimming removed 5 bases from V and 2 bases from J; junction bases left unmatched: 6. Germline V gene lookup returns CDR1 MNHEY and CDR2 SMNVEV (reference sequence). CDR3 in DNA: TGTGCCAGCAGTAAAAGCGGGAGGTCACAAGAGACCCAGTACTTC. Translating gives CASSKSGRSQETQYF.

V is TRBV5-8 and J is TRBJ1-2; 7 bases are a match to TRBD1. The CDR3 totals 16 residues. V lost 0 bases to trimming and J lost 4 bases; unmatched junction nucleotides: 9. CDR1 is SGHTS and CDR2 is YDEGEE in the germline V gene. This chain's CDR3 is CASSLALGGTPYGYTF. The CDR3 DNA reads TGTGCCAGCAGCTTGGCCCTAGGGGGCACCCCCTATGGCTACACCTTC.

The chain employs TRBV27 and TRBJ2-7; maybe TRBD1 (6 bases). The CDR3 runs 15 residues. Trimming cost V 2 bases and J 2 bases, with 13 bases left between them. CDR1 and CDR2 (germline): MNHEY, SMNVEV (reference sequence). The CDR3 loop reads CASSLQGLATYEQYF. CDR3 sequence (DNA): TGTGCCAGCAGTTTACAGGGGCTGGCCACCTACGAGCAGTACTTC.

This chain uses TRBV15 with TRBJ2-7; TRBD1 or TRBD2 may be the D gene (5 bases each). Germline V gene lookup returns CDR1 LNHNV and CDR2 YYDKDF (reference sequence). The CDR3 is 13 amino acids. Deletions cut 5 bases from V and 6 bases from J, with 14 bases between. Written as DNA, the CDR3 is TGTGCCACCAGCCAGGGACGGAAGATCGAGCAGTACTTC. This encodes CATSQGRKIEQYF.

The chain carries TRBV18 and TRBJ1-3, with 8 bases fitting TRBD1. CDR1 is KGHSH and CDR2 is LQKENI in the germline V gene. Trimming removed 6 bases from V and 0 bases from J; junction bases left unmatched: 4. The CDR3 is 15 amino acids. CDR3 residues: CASSVTGDSGNTIYF. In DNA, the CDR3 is TGTGCCAGCTCGGTGACAGGGGACTCTGGAAACACCATATATTTT.

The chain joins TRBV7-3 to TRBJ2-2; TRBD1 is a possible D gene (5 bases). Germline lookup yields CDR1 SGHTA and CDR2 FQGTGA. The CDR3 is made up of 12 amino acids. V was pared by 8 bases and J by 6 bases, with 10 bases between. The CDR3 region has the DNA TGTGCCAGCTTGGGGCAGTCCGGGGAGCTGTTTTTT. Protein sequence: CASLGQSGELFF.

DNA of the CDR3: TGTGCCAGTAGTATTATACTAGCGGGAGGGCCTTCTGGCGGGGAGCTGTTTTTT. Translating gives CASSIILAGGPSGGELFF. The chain has TRBV19 and TRBJ2-2; 13 bases fit TRBD2. This CDR3 spans 18 amino acids. In germline, CDR1 is LNHDA, CDR2 SQIVND (reference sequence). After removal of 3 bases from V and 7 bases from J, the junction contained 11 bases not matched to a gene.

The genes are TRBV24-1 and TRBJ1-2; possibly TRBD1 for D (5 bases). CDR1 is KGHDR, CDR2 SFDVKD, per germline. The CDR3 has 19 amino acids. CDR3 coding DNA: TGTGGGGTAGGTGCCACCAGTGATTCTGACAGATGGCATAACTATGGCTACACCTTC. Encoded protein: CGVGATSDSDRWHNYGYTF.